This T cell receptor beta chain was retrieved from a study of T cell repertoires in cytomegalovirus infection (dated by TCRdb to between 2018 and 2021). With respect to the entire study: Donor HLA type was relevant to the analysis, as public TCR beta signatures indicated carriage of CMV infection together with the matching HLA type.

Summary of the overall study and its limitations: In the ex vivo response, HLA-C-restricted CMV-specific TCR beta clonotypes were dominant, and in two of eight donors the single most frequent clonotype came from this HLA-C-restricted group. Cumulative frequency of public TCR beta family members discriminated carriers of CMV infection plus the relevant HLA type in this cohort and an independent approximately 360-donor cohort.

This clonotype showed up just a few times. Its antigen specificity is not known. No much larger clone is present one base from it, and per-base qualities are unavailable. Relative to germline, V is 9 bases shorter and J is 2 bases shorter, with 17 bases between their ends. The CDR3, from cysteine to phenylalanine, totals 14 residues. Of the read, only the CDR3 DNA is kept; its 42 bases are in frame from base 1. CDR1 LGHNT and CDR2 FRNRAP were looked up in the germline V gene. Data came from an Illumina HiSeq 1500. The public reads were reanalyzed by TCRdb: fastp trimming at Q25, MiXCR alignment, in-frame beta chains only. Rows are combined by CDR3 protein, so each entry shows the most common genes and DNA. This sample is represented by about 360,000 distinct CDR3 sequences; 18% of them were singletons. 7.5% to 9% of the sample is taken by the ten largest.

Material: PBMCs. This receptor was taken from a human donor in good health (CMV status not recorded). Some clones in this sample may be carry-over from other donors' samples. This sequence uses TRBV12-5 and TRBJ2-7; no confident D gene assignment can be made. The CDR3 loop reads CASGGTVLTYEQYF. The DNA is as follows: TGTGCTAGCGGTGGTACAGTGCTTACCTACGAGCAGTACTTC.